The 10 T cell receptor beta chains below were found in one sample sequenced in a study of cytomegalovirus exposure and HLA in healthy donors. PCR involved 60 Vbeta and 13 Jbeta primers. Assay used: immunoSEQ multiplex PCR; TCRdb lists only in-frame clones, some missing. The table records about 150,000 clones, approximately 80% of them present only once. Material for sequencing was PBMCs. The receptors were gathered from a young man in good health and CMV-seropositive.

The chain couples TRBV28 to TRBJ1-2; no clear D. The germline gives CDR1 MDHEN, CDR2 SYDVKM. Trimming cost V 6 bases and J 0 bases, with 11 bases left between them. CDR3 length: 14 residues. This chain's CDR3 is CASRKKTPNYGYTF. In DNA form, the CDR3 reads TGTGCCAGCAGGAAGAAGACACCTAACTATGGCTACACCTTC.

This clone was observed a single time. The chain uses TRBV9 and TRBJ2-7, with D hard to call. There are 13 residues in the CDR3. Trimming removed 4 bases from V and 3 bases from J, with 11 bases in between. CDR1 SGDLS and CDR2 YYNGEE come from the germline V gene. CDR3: CASSPFTGYEQYF. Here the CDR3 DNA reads TGTGCCAGCAGCCCCTTCACCGGCTACGAGCAGTACTTC. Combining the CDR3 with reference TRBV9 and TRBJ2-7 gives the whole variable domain DSGVTQTPKHLITATGQRVTLRCSPRSGDLSVYWYQQSLDQGLQFLIQYYNGEERAKGNILERFSAQQFPDLHSELNLSSLELGDSALYFCASSPFTGYEQYFGPGTRLTVT.

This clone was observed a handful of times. As DNA, the CDR3 is TGCGCCAGCAGCTTGGGGGTTAGCGGGAATTACAATGAGCAGTTCTTC. Translation: CASSLGVSGNYNEQFF. The chain has TRBV5-1 and TRBJ2-1; 8 bases align to TRBD2. The germline V gene encodes CDR1 SGHRS and CDR2 YFSETQ. V lost 0 bases, J lost 4 bases, and 6 bases stayed unmatched. The CDR3 is 16 amino acids.

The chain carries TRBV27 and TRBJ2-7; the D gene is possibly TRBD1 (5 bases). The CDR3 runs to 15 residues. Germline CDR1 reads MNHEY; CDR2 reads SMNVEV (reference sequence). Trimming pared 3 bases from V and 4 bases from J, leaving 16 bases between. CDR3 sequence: CASSFLTDGPYEQYF. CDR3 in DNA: TGTGCCAGCAGTTTTCTGACAGATGGACCTTACGAGCAGTACTTC.

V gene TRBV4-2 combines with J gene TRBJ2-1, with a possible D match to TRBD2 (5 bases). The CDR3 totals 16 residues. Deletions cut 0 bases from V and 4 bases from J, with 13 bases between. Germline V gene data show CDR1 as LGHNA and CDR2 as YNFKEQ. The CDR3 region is CASSQDPNGGYNEQFF. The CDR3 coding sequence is TGTGCCAGCAGCCAAGATCCCAACGGCGGGTACAATGAGCAGTTCTTC.

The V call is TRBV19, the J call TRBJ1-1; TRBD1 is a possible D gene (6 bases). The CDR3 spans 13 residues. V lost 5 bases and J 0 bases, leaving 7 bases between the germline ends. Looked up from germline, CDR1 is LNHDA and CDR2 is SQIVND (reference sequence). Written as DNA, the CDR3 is TGTGCCAGTAGTGACAGGCTGAACACTGAAGCTTTCTTT. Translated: CASSDRLNTEAFF.

The CDR3 protein is CASSIGQKNIQYF. The CDR3, as DNA: TGTGCCAGTAGTATAGGTCAGAAAAACATTCAGTACTTC. The chain uses TRBV19 and TRBJ2-4; D is unclear. Trimming shortened V by 1 base and J by 4 bases, and 5 bases separated the two germline ends. CDR1 is LNHDA and CDR2 is SQIVND in the germline V gene (reference sequence). This CDR3 comprises 13 residues.

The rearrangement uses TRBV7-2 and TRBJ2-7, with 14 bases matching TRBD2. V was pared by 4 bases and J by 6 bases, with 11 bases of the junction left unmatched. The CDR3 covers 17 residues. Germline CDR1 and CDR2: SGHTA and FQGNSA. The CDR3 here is CASSSQGGGLAGGEQYF. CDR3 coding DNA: TGTGCCAGCAGCTCACAAGGGGGTGGACTAGCGGGAGGCGAGCAGTACTTC.

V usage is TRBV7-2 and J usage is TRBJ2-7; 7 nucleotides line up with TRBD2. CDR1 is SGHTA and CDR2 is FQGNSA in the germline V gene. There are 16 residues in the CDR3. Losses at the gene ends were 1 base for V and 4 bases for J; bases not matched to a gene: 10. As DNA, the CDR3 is TGTGCCAGCAGCTTAGAGGCGGGAGATTTGGAGTACGAGCAGTACTTC. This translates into CASSLEAGDLEYEQYF.

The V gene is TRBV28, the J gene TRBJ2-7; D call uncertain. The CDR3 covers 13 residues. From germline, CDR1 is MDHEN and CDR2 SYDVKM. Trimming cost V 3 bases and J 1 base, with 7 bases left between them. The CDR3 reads CASSLGRSYEQYF. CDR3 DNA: TGTGCCAGCAGTTTGGGCAGGTCCTACGAGCAGTACTTC.